The 9 T cell receptor beta chains below all came from one sample that was sequenced in a study of cytomegalovirus exposure and HLA in healthy donors. Both 60 Vbeta primers and 13 Jbeta primers went into the PCR. Measured with immunoSEQ multiplex PCR; TCRdb has only the in-frame clones, and not every one. The repertoire has 150,000 to 200,000 clones, approximately 80% of them found once; the top ten carry about 2%. Sequences were obtained from PBMCs. Source of these receptors: a woman in her twenties or thirties in good health and CMV-seronegative.

This clone was recorded only once. The V and J genes are TRBV4-1 and TRBJ2-2; TRBD1 matches 8 bases. The germline V gene encodes CDR1 MGHRA and CDR2 YSYEKL. CDR3 size: 16 residues. V trimming: 4 bases; J trimming: 0 bases; junction bases outside the gene matches: 4. CDR3 amino acids: CASSLRTGTNTGELFF. As DNA, the CDR3 is TGCGCCAGCAGCCTGAGGACAGGGACGAACACCGGGGAGCTGTTTTTT.

CDR3: CASSDRTARGEKLFF. CDR3 nucleotides: TGTGCCAGCAGCGACAGGACAGCACGGGGTGAAAAACTGTTTTTT. J is TRBJ1-4 and V is TRBV2; possible D gene TRBD1, 6 bases. Trimming left V 6 bases short and J 7 bases short, with 18 bases between. The germline V gene has CDR1 SNHLY and CDR2 FYNNEI. This CDR3 region has 15 residues.

The rearrangement joins TRBV27 to TRBJ2-1; 8 positions match TRBD1. With 7 bases clipped from V and 6 bases from J, the junction kept 11 bases outside the gene matches. Germline assignment: CDR1 MNHEY and CDR2 SMNVEV (reference sequence). The length of the CDR3 is 15 residues. In DNA, the CDR3 is TGTGCCAGCATGGGTGGGGACAGGAAACGCAATGAGCAGTTCTTC. Its translation: CASMGGDRKRNEQFF.

The V gene is TRBV6-5, the J gene TRBJ2-7; 8 nucleotides line up with TRBD2. CDR1 and CDR2 from the germline V gene are MNHEY and SVGAGI. V lost 10 bases, J lost 2 bases, and 7 bases stayed unmatched. The CDR3 is 13 residues long. The CDR3 coding sequence is TGTGCCATCAAGAGCGGGGGCCCCTACGAGCAGTACTTC. The encoded protein is CAIKSGGPYEQYF.

This clone is a singleton in its sample. J is TRBJ2-1 and V is TRBV15; 8 bases match TRBD2. From germline, CDR1 is LNHNV and CDR2 YYDKDF (reference sequence). Germline trimming cut 2 bases from V and 4 bases from J; bases unmatched to any gene: 10. The CDR3 contains 17 residues. As DNA, the CDR3 is TGTGCCACCAGCAGATCGAAGCGGCCGGGGGGGTACAATGAGCAGTTCTTC. Its translation is CATSRSKRPGGYNEQFF.

The chain links TRBV25-1 to TRBJ1-2, with D possibly TRBD1 on 5 matching bases. The V gene lost 5 bases and the J gene lost 5 bases, with 12 bases spanning the gap. The length of the CDR3 is 13 residues. Germline CDR1 and CDR2: MGHDK and SYGVNS. The CDR3 loop is CASSYGAGYGYTF. The CDR3 region has the DNA TGTGCCAGCAGTTATGGGGCAGGTTATGGCTACACCTTC.

In its sample, this clone was seen a few times. The rearrangement joins TRBV13 to TRBJ2-5, with 9 bases lining up with TRBD2. J lost 4 bases, V lost 1 base, and 10 bases had no gene match. This CDR3 is built from 17 residues. Germline CDR1 and CDR2: PRHDT and FYEKMQ (reference sequence). CDR3 DNA: TGTGCCAGCAGCTTAGTTGGCGGGGGGGCCGATATAGAGACCCAGTACTTC. Protein product: CASSLVGGGADIETQYF. The whole variable domain, filled in from reference TRBV13 and TRBJ2-5, reads AAGVIQSPRHLIKEKRETATLKCYPIPRHDTVYWYQQGPGQDPQFLISFYEKMQSDKGSIPDRFSAQQFSDYHSELNMSSLELGDSALYFCASSLVGGGADIETQYFGPGTRLLVL.

This clone has just one count. The CDR3 DNA reads as TGTGCCAGTAGCCCAGGGGGCCTCACTGAAGCTTTCTTT. Residues: CASSPGGLTEAFF. V and J are TRBV19 and TRBJ1-1; 8 bases agree with TRBD1. The CDR3 extends over 13 amino acids. Germline V gives CDR1 LNHDA, CDR2 SQIVND (reference sequence). Trimming at V came to 6 bases and at J to 4 bases, leaving 4 bases not matched to a gene.

V is TRBV2 and J is TRBJ2-3, with 9 bases lining up with TRBD2. V trimming: 3 bases; J trimming: 1 base; junction bases outside the gene matches: 11. CDR3 length equals 18 residues. CDR1 and CDR2 (germline): SNHLY, FYNNEI. In DNA, the CDR3 is TGTGCCAGCAGTGATGGGTCCTCGAGCGGGGGGCGCACAGATACGCAGTATTTT. It encodes CASSDGSSSGGRTDTQYF.